The 27 T cell receptor beta chains given below trace back to one sample, sequenced in a study of cytomegalovirus exposure and HLA in healthy donors. PCR used 60 Vbeta primers and 13 Jbeta primers. Data came from immunoSEQ multiplex PCR; TCRdb stores just in-frame clones and leaves some out. The sample lists 200,000 to 250,000 clones, more than 75% occurring once. Sequencing was performed on PBMCs. These receptor sequences come from a human donor in good health.

The CDR3 nucleotides are TGTGCCAGCAGCTTGAGAAATTCACCCCTCCACTTT. This codes for CASSLRNSPLHF. J is TRBJ1-6 and V is TRBV7-2; D uncertain. Trimming took 3 bases from V and 7 from J, leaving 4 bases between them. Germline loops: CDR1 SGHTA, CDR2 FQGNSA. The CDR3 contains 12 residues. Variable domain in full (rest from reference TRBV7-2 and TRBJ1-6): GAGVSQSPSNKVTEKGKDVELRCDPISGHTALYWYRQSLGQGLEFLIYFQGNSAPDKSGLPSDRFSAERTGGSVSTLTIQRTQQEDSAVYLCASSLRNSPLHFGNGTRLTVT.

This rearrangement joins TRBV5-1 to TRBJ1-2; D gene uncertain. This CDR3 comprises 15 residues. Trimming shortened V by 1 base and J by 6 bases, and 16 bases separated the two germline ends. Germline CDR1 SGHRS, CDR2 YFSETQ. The CDR3 region is CASSLNSQAGDGYTF. The DNA of the CDR3 is TGCGCCAGCAGCTTGAACAGTCAGGCCGGGGATGGCTACACCTTC.

This rearrangement joins TRBV11-2 to TRBJ2-1, with D possibly TRBD2 on 5 matching bases. Per the germline V gene, CDR1 is SGHAT and CDR2 is FQNNGV. This CDR3 comprises 15 residues. V dropped 5 bases and J dropped 3 bases, with 14 bases sitting between them. The chain's CDR3 is CASSLPGGLYNEQFF. For the CDR3, the DNA is TGTGCCAGCAGCCTCCCCGGCGGACTCTACAATGAGCAGTTCTTC. Based on the CDR3 plus reference TRBV11-2 and TRBJ2-1, the full variable domain is EAGVAQSPRYKIIEKRQSVAFWCNPISGHATLYWYQQILGQGPKLLIQFQNNGVVDDSQLPKDRFSAERLKGVDSTLKIQPAKLEDSAVYLCASSLPGGLYNEQFFGPGTRLTVL.

V gene TRBV29-1 combines with J gene TRBJ1-2; 8 bases match TRBD1. The CDR3 loop spans 14 amino acids. The germline V gene has CDR1 SQVTM and CDR2 ANQGSEA. Unmatched junction bases numbered 9, after V lost 1 base and J lost 8 bases. The CDR3 coding sequence is TGCAGCGTTGAAGGGACAGGGTTCAGGGCGGGCTACACCTTC. Its protein product is CSVEGTGFRAGYTF.

This chain links TRBV30 with TRBJ1-3; D is unresolved. There are 15 residues in the CDR3. V dropped 8 bases and J dropped 0 bases, with 17 bases sitting between them. Germline loops: CDR1 GTSNPN, CDR2 SVGIG (reference sequence). CDR3: CAALRYPGSGNTIYF. CDR3 sequence (DNA): TGTGCCGCACTCAGGTACCCAGGCTCTGGAAACACCATATATTTT.

The gene calls are TRBV27 and TRBJ2-7; 7 bases are a match to TRBD2. The length of the CDR3 is 14 residues. V shed 9 bases, J shed 2 bases, and the junction held 10 bases outside the gene matches. Germline CDR1 MNHEY, CDR2 SMNVEV (reference sequence). The CDR3 loop reads CARTLGGRAYEQYF. In DNA, the CDR3 is TGTGCCAGGACCCTCGGGGGGAGGGCCTACGAGCAGTACTTC.

The V call is TRBV2, the J call TRBJ2-5, with a tentative D call TRBD2 (5 bases). This CDR3 spans 16 amino acids. Trimming shortened V by 6 bases and J by 1 base, and 18 bases separated the two germline ends. From germline, CDR1 is SNHLY and CDR2 FYNNEI. CDR3 nucleotide sequence: TGTGCCAGCAGGAGCGGCGCGGGTCGTTCCCAAGAGACCCAGTACTTC. Protein sequence: CASRSGAGRSQETQYF.

This rearrangement joins TRBV29-1 to TRBJ2-2; 10 bases line up with TRBD2. CDR3 length equals 14 residues. Germline CDR1 SQVTM, CDR2 ANQGSEA. The V segment lost 6 bases and the J segment 3 bases; nucleotides outside the gene matches: 4. The CDR3 sequence is CSVRAGGDTGELFF. The CDR3 bases are TGCAGCGTAAGAGCGGGAGGGGACACCGGGGAGCTGTTTTTT.

This rearrangement joins TRBV15 to TRBJ2-2; 15 nucleotides line up with TRBD2. J lost 3 bases, V lost 5 bases, and 10 bases had no gene match. Germline assignment: CDR1 LNHNV and CDR2 YYDKDF (reference sequence). The CDR3 spans 19 residues. CDR3 sequence: CATSRLGLAGGPYTGELFF. DNA of the CDR3: TGTGCCACCAGCCGATTAGGACTAGCGGGAGGGCCTTACACCGGGGAGCTGTTTTTT.

The chain combines TRBV29-1 with TRBJ2-1; 8 nucleotides line up with TRBD1. CDR3 length: 15 residues. The germline gives CDR1 SQVTM, CDR2 ANQGSEA. V lost 3 bases, J lost 9 bases, and 13 bases stayed unmatched. The DNA for the CDR3 is TGCAGCGTTGAGGTACGGACAGGGTCCCTCGGTGAGCAGTTCTTC. Protein sequence: CSVEVRTGSLGEQFF.

This chain joins TRBV5-1 and TRBJ1-2; no reliable D call. Looked up from germline, CDR1 is SGHRS and CDR2 is YFSETQ. Trimming took off 2 bases at V and 6 bases at J, with 8 bases between the two ends. The CDR3 has 12 residues. This CDR3 is CASSFAGDGYTF. CDR3 nucleotides: TGCGCCAGCAGCTTCGCCGGGGATGGCTACACCTTC.

This clone occurred once. The rearrangement links TRBV7-9 to TRBJ1-2; 7 bases align to TRBD1. Germline V gene lookup returns CDR1 SEHNR and CDR2 FQNEAQ (reference sequence). The CDR3 loop spans 14 amino acids. V lost 5 bases, J lost 5 bases, and 8 bases stayed unmatched. CDR3 amino acids: CASSQGQTLYGYTF. The CDR3 nucleotides are TGTGCCAGCAGCCAGGGACAGACCCTTTATGGCTACACCTTC.

V and J are TRBV7-3 and TRBJ2-5, with D possibly matching TRBD2 (5 bases). V was cut by 5 bases and J by 0 bases, with 13 bases left in between. CDR1 SGHTA and CDR2 FQGTGA come from the germline V gene. The length of the CDR3 is 15 residues. In DNA, the CDR3 is TGTGCCAGCAGCAAGGGTACGGGGTACCAAGAGACCCAGTACTTC. Amino acid sequence: CASSKGTGYQETQYF.

This chain links TRBV30 with TRBJ1-2; no reliable D call. Germline V gene data show CDR1 as GTSNPN and CDR2 as SVGIG (reference sequence). The CDR3 contains 11 residues. V shed 3 bases and J shed 2 bases, with 4 bases lying between them. The CDR3 DNA is TGTGCCTGGAGCGTCAACTATGGCTACACCTTC. Its protein product is CAWSVNYGYTF.

This clone was detected a few times. The chain uses TRBV27 and TRBJ2-7, with TRBD2 matching over 16 bases. CDR3 length: 21 amino acids. Germline CDR1 MNHEY, CDR2 SMNVEV (reference sequence). Losses at the gene ends were 5 bases for V and 1 base for J; bases not matched to a gene: 17. As DNA, the CDR3 is TGTGCCAGCAGTCCCCTCTTGCAACTTCGGGGACTAGCGGGAGGGTCCTACGAGCAGTACTTC. Translation: CASSPLLQLRGLAGGSYEQYF.

The chain is built from TRBV2 and TRBJ2-1; D is perhaps TRBD2 (6 bases). Germline V gene lookup returns CDR1 SNHLY and CDR2 FYNNEI. V gave up 6 bases and J gave up 0 bases, with 15 bases separating them. CDR3 length: 16 amino acids. The CDR3 bases are TGTGCCAGCAGGCAACCTAGCGTAAGCTCCTACAATGAGCAGTTCTTC. Encoded protein: CASRQPSVSSYNEQFF.

The rearrangement uses TRBV29-1 and TRBJ2-1; D gene uncertain. The CDR3 runs to 14 residues. Germline V gene data show CDR1 as SQVTM and CDR2 as ANQGSEA. With 3 bases removed from V and 8 bases from J, the gap between germline ends came to 17 bases. CDR3 in amino acids: CSVDKRVTLDEQFF. The CDR3 nucleotides read TGCAGCGTTGATAAGCGAGTGACCCTGGATGAGCAGTTCTTC.

The chain recombines TRBV19 with TRBJ1-1, with D hard to call. The CDR3 is 14 residues long. Germline V lookup: CDR1 LNHDA, CDR2 SQIVND (reference sequence). V shed 5 bases and J shed 4 bases, with 14 bases lying between them. CDR3 protein: CASSRVEGSTEAFF. CDR3 coding DNA: TGTGCCAGTAGTCGGGTAGAAGGAAGCACTGAAGCTTTCTTT.

The CDR3, as DNA: TGTGCCAGCAGCTTAGAAGCCTGGGAGGGAAACACCATATATTTT. It translates to CASSLEAWEGNTIYF. The chain links TRBV7-6 to TRBJ1-3; D gene ambiguous. The germline gives CDR1 SGHVS, CDR2 FNYEAQ. The germline V and J ends were trimmed by 1 base and 4 bases, with 11 bases remaining between them. This CDR3 spans 15 amino acids.

This chain joins TRBV14 and TRBJ1-2; D gene unclear. This CDR3 comprises 16 residues. Trimming stripped 0 bases from V and 2 bases from J, with 13 bases between. Germline CDR1 is SGHDN and CDR2 is FVKESK. CDR3 sequence: CASSQELTGRNYGYTF. The CDR3 coding sequence is TGTGCCAGCAGCCAAGAATTGACGGGAAGAAACTATGGCTACACCTTC. The whole variable domain, remainder taken from reference TRBV14 and TRBJ1-2, is EAGVTQFPSHSVIEKGQTVTLRCDPISGHDNLYWYRRVMGKEIKFLLHFVKESKQDESGMPNNRFLAERTGGTYSTLKVQPAELEDSGVYFCASSQELTGRNYGYTFGSGTRLTVV.

The chain links TRBV29-1 to TRBJ2-1, with 9 bases fitting TRBD2. The V and J ends lost 7 bases and 6 bases, in that order; junction bases with no gene match: 10. CDR3 length equals 14 residues. CDR1 is SQVTM and CDR2 is ANQGSEA in the germline V gene. CDR3 bases: TGCAGCGCCCCAGGGGCTAGCGGGACCAATGAGCAGTTCTTC. Translating gives CSAPGASGTNEQFF.

This rearrangement joins TRBV4-1 to TRBJ2-1; maybe TRBD2 (6 bases). V was clipped by 2 bases and J by 6 bases, with 17 bases between them. This CDR3 has 16 residues. Germline-derived CDR1 and CDR2 are MGHRA and YSYEKL. The DNA of the CDR3 is TGCGCCAGCAGCCAAAGGTTGACGGGAGATGGCAATGAGCAGTTCTTC. Translated: CASSQRLTGDGNEQFF.

The J gene is TRBJ2-7, the V gene TRBV6-1; 8 nucleotides match TRBD2. V trimming: 6 bases; J trimming: 2 bases; junction bases outside the gene matches: 9. This CDR3 comprises 15 residues. Germline CDR1 is MNHNS and CDR2 is SASEGT. This CDR3 reads CASRSGGGRTYEQYF. CDR3 DNA sequence: TGTGCCAGCAGGTCTGGAGGCGGGAGGACCTACGAGCAGTACTTC.

On this clone: One end of the junction varies from germline; a read error may be responsible. The sample holds other DNA sequences that translate to the same CDR3. The chain combines TRBV28 with TRBJ2-1, with 13 bases fitting TRBD2. Germline CDR1 MDHEN, CDR2 SYDVKM. This CDR3 has 19 residues. For the CDR3, the DNA is TGCGCCAGCAGTCCCTGGGTACTAGCGGGAGGGCGATATCGCAATGAGCAGTTCTTC. Residues: CASSPWVLAGGRYRNEQFF.

CDR3 nucleotide sequence: TGCGCCAGCAGCTTTACCACGATCGGGGGGCTCGAGCAGTACTTC. It is translated as CASSFTTIGGLEQYF. The genes are TRBV5-1 and TRBJ2-7; possibly TRBD2 for D (7 bases). The CDR3 spans 15 residues. V shed 2 bases and J shed 6 bases, with 18 bases lying between them. The germline V gene encodes CDR1 SGHRS and CDR2 YFSETQ.

V is TRBV2 and J is TRBJ1-1; 7 bases align to TRBD1. Trimming removed 10 bases from V and 4 bases from J; junction bases left unmatched: 21. The CDR3 extends over 17 amino acids. Germline V gene sequence: CDR1 SNHLY, CDR2 FYNNEI. The DNA of the CDR3 is TGTGCCAACACAAATCGGGACAGAGGAATTTACGGCACTGAAGCTTTCTTT. Protein: CANTNRDRGIYGTEAFF. The complete variable domain, with remaining parts taken from reference TRBV2 and TRBJ1-1, reads EPEVTQTPSHQVTQMGQEVILRCVPISNHLYFYWYRQILGQKVEFLVSFYNNEISEKSEIFDDQFSVERPDGSNFTLKIRSTKLEDSAMYFCANTNRDRGIYGTEAFFGQGTRLTVV.

Only one count was recorded for this clone. The chain is built from TRBV4-2 and TRBJ2-7, with TRBD1 as a possible D gene (5 bases). Deletions cut 1 base from V and 2 bases from J, with 12 bases between. Germline V CDR1 and CDR2: LGHNA, YNFKEQ. The length of the CDR3 is 15 residues. The CDR3 loop reads CASSQGQGMPYEQYF. The CDR3 DNA reads as TGTGCCAGCAGCCAAGGGCAGGGAATGCCCTACGAGCAGTACTTC.